A single sample is the source of the 10 T cell receptor beta chains below, sequenced in a study of T cell responses to AZD1222 COVID-19 vaccine. TCRdb keeps only in-frame clones here, not all; method: immunoSEQ multiplex PCR. The sample lists about 52,000 clones, roughly 90% occurring once. This sample comprised peripheral blood, obtained 28 days after the second AZD1222 dose. These receptors were obtained from an adult who received the AZD1222 COVID-19 vaccine.

The rearrangement uses TRBV7-6 and TRBJ2-1, with D possibly matching TRBD2 (6 bases). The CDR3 totals 15 residues. V was clipped by 1 base and J by 4 bases, with 11 bases between them. CDR1 is SGHVS and CDR2 is FNYEAQ in the germline V gene. CDR3 bases: TGTGCCAGCAGCTTAGGCGGGACCACTTACAATGAGCAGTTCTTC. Translated, it gives CASSLGGTTYNEQFF.

The chain combines TRBV27 with TRBJ1-6; D gene ambiguous. Germline loops: CDR1 MNHEY, CDR2 SMNVEV (reference sequence). This CDR3 region has 15 residues. Trimming took 6 bases from V and 4 from J, leaving 13 bases between them. The CDR3 here is CASSSVRPYNSPLHF. The DNA of the CDR3 is TGTGCCAGCAGCTCTGTCAGGCCGTATAATTCACCCCTCCACTTT.

The chain couples TRBV6-1 to TRBJ2-3, with a weak D call TRBD2 (5 bases). Trimming left V 0 bases short and J 6 bases short, with 7 bases between. CDR1 is MNHNS and CDR2 is SASEGT in the germline V gene. This CDR3 is 13 amino acids long. CDR3 region: CASSEAWRDTQYF. The CDR3 nucleotides read TGTGCCAGCAGTGAAGCTTGGAGGGATACGCAGTATTTT.

The J gene is TRBJ2-7, the V gene TRBV7-2, with 9 positions matching TRBD2. The CDR3 consists of 15 residues. CDR1 is SGHTA and CDR2 is FQGNSA in the germline V gene. J was trimmed by 5 bases and V by 5 bases; bases with no gene match: 10. CDR3 bases: TGTGCCAGCAGCCATGACGCGGGAGGGCCCGACGAGCAGTACTTC. It is translated as CASSHDAGGPDEQYF.

V gene TRBV5-1 combines with J gene TRBJ2-7; unclear D gene. CDR3 size: 11 residues. The germline V gene has CDR1 SGHRS and CDR2 YFSETQ. Trimming left V 0 bases short and J 4 bases short, with 2 bases between. In DNA form, the CDR3 reads TGCGCCAGCAGCTTGGCGTACGAGCAGTACTTC. This gives the protein CASSLAYEQYF. The full variable domain, its missing parts supplied by reference TRBV5-1 and TRBJ2-7, is KAGVTQTPRYLIKTRGQQVTLSCSPISGHRSVSWYQQTPGQGLQFLFEYFSETQRNKGNFPGRFSGRQFSNSRSEMNVSTLELGDSALYLCASSLAYEQYFGPGTRLTVT.

J is TRBJ2-3 and V is TRBV5-1, with 12 bases that match TRBD1. The ends lost 7 bases at V and 1 base at J; junction bases unmatched: 7. Germline values: CDR1 SGHRS, CDR2 YFSETQ. This CDR3 has 16 residues. CDR3 in DNA: TGCGCCAGCTGCTCGGGACAGGGGGCTCGCACAGATACGCAGTATTTT. This translates into CASCSGQGARTDTQYF.

The genes are TRBV27 and TRBJ2-7; TRBD1 might be the D (6 bases). The CDR3 loop spans 13 amino acids. Germline CDR1 is MNHEY and CDR2 is SMNVEV (reference sequence). V was shortened by 8 bases and J by 2 bases, with 13 bases between the two germline ends. DNA of the CDR3: TGTGCCAGCCGACGGACAGCCACCTACGAGCAGTACTTC. Translated: CASRRTATYEQYF.

The rearrangement uses TRBV9 and TRBJ2-1; D assignment may be TRBD1 or TRBD2 (5 bases each). The CDR3 has 13 residues. Germline V gives CDR1 SGDLS, CDR2 YYNGEE. V shed 7 bases and J shed 9 bases, with 17 bases lying between them. The CDR3 DNA sequence: TGTGCCAGCGGGGGAACAACGGGTCGTGAGCAGTTCTTC. Amino acids: CASGGTTGREQFF. Filled out from reference TRBV9 and TRBJ2-1, the complete variable domain reads DSGVTQTPKHLITATGQRVTLRCSPRSGDLSVYWYQQSLDQGLQFLIQYYNGEERAKGNILERFSAQQFPDLHSELNLSSLELGDSALYFCASGGTTGREQFFGPGTRLTVL.

V usage is TRBV20-1 and J usage is TRBJ2-7; D uncertain. V lost 3 bases to trimming and J lost 4 bases, with 7 bases between them. CDR3 length equals 11 residues. From germline, CDR1 is DFQATT and CDR2 SNEGSKA (reference sequence). CDR3 bases: TGCAGTGCTAGCCCAGAATACGAGCAGTACTTC. It translates to CSASPEYEQYF.

Notes on this clone: The junction departs from the called germline gene at one end, perhaps through a read error. The chain uses TRBV7-7 and TRBJ2-1; either TRBD1 or TRBD2 may fit D (5 bases each). The CDR3 covers 13 residues. Germline values: CDR1 SSHAT, CDR2 FNYEAQ (reference sequence). The CDR3, as DNA: TGTGCTAGCAGCTTATCCGGGGCCAATGAGCAGTTCTTC. Translating gives CASSLSGANEQFF.